The text below deals with one T cell receptor (beta chain). This specimen comes from a study of blood T cell repertoires in COVID-19. Study details: The origin of the acute and convalescent COVID-19 samples was the United States, Italy and Spain. T cells, B-cell-depleted T cells, or PBMCs supplied cDNA or gDNA.

Trimming removed 0 bases at V and 5 bases at J, with 17 bases between. CDR1 is LNHDA and CDR2 is SQIVND in the germline V gene (reference sequence). This CDR3 contains 17 residues. Original analysis: Reference gene primer amplification in the assay estimated nucleated cell counts. TCRdb keeps only in-frame clones here, not all; method: immunoSEQ multiplex PCR. Clonal size and the V and J genes are those of that table, whereas D and trimming came from the DNA. The repertoire holds about 83,000 clones, with 87% as singletons. The J gene is TRBJ1-5, the V gene TRBV19, with a weak D call TRBD1 (6 bases). The sample comprised peripheral blood. The origin of this receptor is a woman aged 45-60 years with active or convalescent COVID-19. The CDR3 DNA sequence: TGTGCCAGTAGTATAGATAATCCAGGGGATGGACATCAGCCCCAGCATTTT. Its translation: CASSIDNPGDGHQPQHF.